The rows below give T cell receptor beta chains drawn from one sample of a study of CD8+CD57+ T cells in acquired aplastic anemia. From the reads, TCRdb called clonotypes with MiXCR, one entry per CDR3 protein. The sample yields hundreds of thousands of distinct CDR3 sequences, approximately 56% seen once. The sequencing sample was made of sorted CD4+, CD8+, or CD8+CD57+ T cells (not recorded which) from PBMCs. The receptors were sampled from a human donor with severe aplastic anemia or a healthy control (not recorded which). CDR3s include the opening cysteine and the closing phenylalanine or tryptophan. D genes are given only for firm matches. The size of a clone is reported for some rows only, either as once, few or many, or as a class for expanded clones.

CDR3: CASSPHTAGELFF
DNA: TGTGCCAGCAGCCCCCACACGGCCGGGGAGCTGTTTTTT
J: TRBJ2-2
D: -
V: TRBV11-2
size: -

CDR3: CASRGGGGYEQYF
DNA: TGCGCCAGCAGAGGAGGGGGAGGCTACGAGCAGTACTTC
J: TRBJ2-7
D: -
V: TRBV5-1
size: many

CDR3: CAWSRASGTYEQYF
DNA: TGTGCCTGGAGTAGAGCTTCTGGCACCTACGAGCAGTACTTC
J: TRBJ2-7
D: -
V: TRBV30
size: many

CDR3: CSARDSLREKLFF
DNA: TGCAGTGCTAGAGACTCCCTCCGGGAAAAACTGTTTTTT
J: TRBJ1-4
D: -
V: TRBV20-1
size: -

CDR3: CSATYRGLSSYEQYF
DNA: TGCAGTGCCACTTATCGGGGGCTGAGCTCCTACGAGCAGTACTTC
J: TRBJ2-7
D: -
V: TRBV20-1
size: -

CDR3: CASSVRDSYGQYF
DNA: TGTGCCAGCAGCGTCAGGGATTCCTACGGGCAGTACTTC
J: TRBJ2-7
D: -
V: TRBV9
size: -

CDR3: CSARGTQEETQYF
DNA: TGCAGTGCTAGGGGGACCCAGGAAGAGACCCAGTACTTC
J: TRBJ2-5
D: -
V: TRBV20-1
size: few

CDR3: CASSYSVQGKNEQFF
DNA: TGTGCCAGCAGTTACTCTGTCCAGGGGAAGAATGAGCAGTTCTTC
J: TRBJ2-1
D: -
V: TRBV6-5
size: many

CDR3: CASSREKGSYEQYF
DNA: TGTGCCAGCAGCCGGGAGAAGGGAAGCTACGAGCAGTACTTC
J: TRBJ2-7
D: -
V: TRBV2
size: many

CDR3: CATSRDFGATYEQYF
DNA: TGTGCCACCAGCAGAGATTTTGGGGCGACCTACGAGCAGTACTTC
J: TRBJ2-7
D: -
V: TRBV15
size: -

CDR3: CASSPSGRRETQYF
DNA: TGTGCCAGCAGCCCTAGCGGGAGGAGGGAGACCCAGTACTTC
J: TRBJ2-5
D: TRBD2
V: TRBV7-3
size: -

CDR3: CASSARQGSTYEQYF
DNA: TGCGCCAGCAGCGCCCGACAGGGATCGACGTACGAGCAGTACTTC
J: TRBJ2-7
D: TRBD1
V: TRBV5-1
size: few

CDR3: CANSLSAGGRTDTQYF
DNA: TGCGCCAACAGTCTCAGTGCGGGGGGACGGACAGATACGCAGTATTTT
J: TRBJ2-3
D: TRBD2
V: TRBV5-1
size: -

CDR3: CASNLTGGSSPLHF
DNA: TGTGCCAGCAATCTGACAGGGGGCAGTTCACCCCTCCACTTT
J: TRBJ1-6
D: TRBD1
V: TRBV6-9
size: once

CDR3: CSAPSKRQGSITFF
DNA: TGCAGTGCCCCTAGTAAGCGACAGGGGAGCATAACTTTCTTT
J: TRBJ1-1
D: TRBD1
V: TRBV20-1
size: many

CDR3: CASSSAGRLYGYTF
DNA: TGCGCCAGCTCGTCGGCAGGGCGACTCTATGGCTACACCTTC
J: TRBJ1-2
D: -
V: TRBV5-1
size: few

CDR3: CSARPMSYEQYF
DNA: TGCAGTGCTAGGCCCATGTCCTACGAGCAGTACTTC
J: TRBJ2-7
D: -
V: TRBV20-1
size: -

CDR3: CASSLSTEAFF
DNA: TGTGCCAGCAGCTTGTCAACTGAAGCTTTCTTT
J: TRBJ1-1
D: -
V: TRBV7-9
size: few

CDR3: CAWSHTQRTDKGMYEQYF
DNA: TGTGCCTGGAGCCACACCCAAAGGACGGACAAGGGGATGTACGAGCAGTACTTC
J: TRBJ2-7
D: -
V: TRBV30
size: -

CDR3: CASSSWDRDTDTQYF
DNA: TGTGCCAGCAGCTCCTGGGACAGGGACACAGATACGCAGTATTTT
J: TRBJ2-3
D: TRBD1
V: TRBV11-2
size: -

CDR3: CASSVDSGNTIYF
DNA: TGTGCCAGCAGCGTCGACTCTGGAAACACCATATATTTT
J: TRBJ1-3
D: -
V: TRBV9
size: -

CDR3: CASSLEPSGELFF
DNA: TGTGCCAGCAGCCTCGAGCCTTCCGGGGAGCTGTTTTTT
J: TRBJ2-2
D: -
V: TRBV7-2
size: -

CDR3: CASSAGLAGEQYF
DNA: TGTGCCAGCAGCGCCGGACTAGCGGGCGAGCAGTACTTC
J: TRBJ2-7
D: TRBD2
V: TRBV7-2
size: many

CDR3: CASAIDYEQYF
DNA: TGTGCCTCAGCAATAGACTACGAGCAGTACTTC
J: TRBJ2-7
D: -
V: TRBV2
size: -

CDR3: CASSQVTVDNSPLHF
DNA: TGTGCCAGCAGCCAGGTGACAGTAGATAATTCACCCCTCCACTTT
J: TRBJ1-6
D: -
V: TRBV4-1
size: -

CDR3: CATWDRERETQYF
DNA: TGCGCCACTTGGGACAGGGAAAGAGAGACCCAGTACTTC
J: TRBJ2-5
D: TRBD1
V: TRBV10-1
size: once

CDR3: CASSIWSTDTQYF
DNA: TGTGCCAGTAGTATATGGAGCACAGATACGCAGTATTTT
J: TRBJ2-3
D: -
V: TRBV19
size: -

CDR3: CAITGGGEGSPLYF
DNA: TGTGCCATCACTGGAGGGGGCGAAGGTTCACCCCTCTACTTT
J: TRBJ1-6
D: TRBD1
V: TRBV2
size: -

CDR3: CASSFYNTEAFF
DNA: TGTGCCAGCAGCTTCTATAACACTGAAGCTTTCTTT
J: TRBJ1-1
D: -
V: TRBV7-9
size: -

CDR3: CASSAGQGGIETQYF
DNA: TGCGCCAGCAGCGCGGGACAGGGGGGTATAGAGACCCAGTACTTC
J: TRBJ2-5
D: TRBD1
V: TRBV5-1
size: few

CDR3: CASSYDPQEGYYGYTF
DNA: TGTGCCAGCAGTTACGACCCACAGGAGGGGTACTATGGCTACACCTTC
J: TRBJ1-2
D: -
V: TRBV6-5
size: once

CDR3: CASSWRREDTEAFF
DNA: TGTGCCAGCAGTTGGCGAAGGGAGGACACTGAAGCTTTCTTT
J: TRBJ1-1
D: -
V: TRBV2
size: -

CDR3: CSVGQGPDGNQPQHF
DNA: TGCAGCGTTGGACAGGGACCAGATGGCAATCAGCCCCAGCATTTT
J: TRBJ1-5
D: TRBD1
V: TRBV29-1
size: -

CDR3: CATSDLQGPYNEQFF
DNA: TGTGCCACCAGTGATTTGCAAGGGCCCTACAATGAGCAGTTCTTC
J: TRBJ2-1
D: -
V: TRBV24-1
size: -

CDR3: CSAPPIGTPYEQYF
DNA: TGCAGTGCTCCACCAATTGGGACTCCCTACGAGCAGTACTTC
J: TRBJ2-7
D: -
V: TRBV20-1
size: many

CDR3: CASSSPGQGRNEQYF
DNA: TGTGCTAGCAGCTCCCCGGGACAGGGGAGGAACGAGCAGTACTTC
J: TRBJ2-7
D: TRBD1
V: TRBV7-7
size: -

CDR3: CASSSPGTATYSYEQYF
DNA: TGTGCCAGTAGTTCTCCCGGGACAGCAACCTACTCCTACGAGCAGTACTTC
J: TRBJ2-7
D: TRBD1
V: TRBV19
size: once

CDR3: CSASTGADQETQYF
DNA: TGCAGTGCTTCGACAGGGGCAGACCAAGAGACCCAGTACTTC
J: TRBJ2-5
D: TRBD1
V: TRBV20-1
size: -

CDR3: CASSFLRHEQYF
DNA: TGTGCCAGCAGCTTCCTCCGACACGAGCAGTACTTC
J: TRBJ2-7
D: -
V: TRBV7-2
size: -